Presented here are 17 T cell receptor beta chains from one specimen sequenced in a study of T cell responses to AZD1222 COVID-19 vaccine. Sequencing used immunoSEQ multiplex PCR; TCRdb keeps in-frame clones, though not all of them. Of 85,000 to 110,000 clones in the sample, 80% to 90% were seen once. Sample: peripheral blood, taken on day 0 of AZD1222 vaccination. These receptors were collected from an adult in good health.

The chain is built from TRBV4-3 and TRBJ1-2; 7 nucleotides agree with TRBD1. Germline V gene sequence: CDR1 LGHNA, CDR2 YSLEER. CDR3 length equals 16 residues. Losses at the gene ends were 4 bases for V and 4 bases for J; bases not matched to a gene: 12. CDR3 region: CASSPSSRGGGYGYTF. The CDR3 DNA is TGCGCCAGCAGCCCCTCGTCCAGGGGGGGCGGCTATGGCTACACCTTC.

In this sample, this clone turned up once. The V gene is TRBV28, the J gene TRBJ1-2, with D tentatively TRBD1 (5 bases). Germline CDR1 and CDR2: MDHEN and SYDVKM. V shed 3 bases and J shed 2 bases, with 13 bases lying between them. The CDR3 sequence is 15 residues long. The chain's CDR3 is CASSFPGLTNYGYTF. For the CDR3, the DNA is TGTGCCAGCAGTTTCCCAGGGTTAACAAACTATGGCTACACCTTC.

The CDR3 reads CASSSFTLSGSKNEQFF. DNA for the CDR3: TGTGCCAGCAGCTCCTTCACCCTCAGCGGGAGTAAGAATGAGCAGTTCTTC. The gene calls are TRBV5-4 and TRBJ2-1; 8 bases map to TRBD2. Unmatched junction bases numbered 15, after V lost 3 bases and J lost 7 bases. The germline V gene has CDR1 SGHNT and CDR2 YYREEE (reference sequence). This CDR3 is built from 17 residues.

The genes are TRBV7-2 and TRBJ2-1; D possibly corresponds to TRBD2 (5 bases). V gave up 1 base and J gave up 8 bases, with 15 bases separating them. In germline, CDR1 is SGHTA, CDR2 FQGNSA. This CDR3 has 15 residues. For the CDR3, the DNA is TGTGCCAGCAGCTTAGGAGGGTCTAGGTTCTATGAGCAGTTCTTC. Translated: CASSLGGSRFYEQFF.

V and J are TRBV19 and TRBJ1-2, with D possibly matching TRBD1 (5 bases). Germline V lookup: CDR1 LNHDA, CDR2 SQIVND (reference sequence). The CDR3 is made up of 15 amino acids. V was cut by 2 bases and J by 8 bases, with 18 bases left in between. CDR3 sequence: CASSIQGSPAGGYTF. CDR3 DNA sequence: TGTGCCAGTAGTATACAGGGTTCCCCGGCCGGGGGCTACACCTTC.

The genes are TRBV24-1 and TRBJ2-3; tentative D call: TRBD1 (5 bases). The length of the CDR3 is 16 residues. Germline assignment: CDR1 KGHDR and CDR2 SFDVKD. The V gene lost 2 bases and the J gene lost 10 bases, with 21 bases spanning the gap. The CDR3 bases are TGTGCCACCAGTGATTCCAATACAGGACGGTATTCGGCGCAGTATTTT. Encoded protein: CATSDSNTGRYSAQYF.

The J gene is TRBJ1-3, the V gene TRBV7-3, with D possibly matching TRBD1 (5 bases). Germline CDR1 and CDR2: SGHTA and FQGTGA. Trimming took 2 bases from V and 3 from J, leaving 8 bases between them. This CDR3 is 14 amino acids long. Written as DNA, the CDR3 is TGTGCCAGCAGCTTAGGGGCCATTGGAAACACCATATATTTT. Translated, it gives CASSLGAIGNTIYF.

The rearrangement links TRBV19 to TRBJ1-1, with a weak D call TRBD1 (6 bases). Trimming removed 5 bases from V and 2 bases from J, with 21 bases in between. CDR3 length: 17 residues. Germline-derived CDR1 and CDR2 are LNHDA and SQIVND (reference sequence). The DNA for the CDR3 is TGTGCCAGTAGTCCCGGGGGGGGGCGCATCGTAAACACTGAAGCTTTCTTT. This translates into CASSPGGGRIVNTEAFF.

This clone was seen a single time. This sequence joins TRBV7-9 and TRBJ1-5; possible D gene TRBD1, 5 bases. This CDR3 region has 13 residues. The V end lost 4 bases, the J end lost 5 bases, and 9 bases lay between the germline ends. Germline CDR1 reads SEHNR; CDR2 reads FQNEAQ (reference sequence). The CDR3 is CASSWDGDQPQHF. In nucleotides, the CDR3 is TGTGCCAGCAGCTGGGACGGGGATCAGCCCCAGCATTTT.

V and J are TRBV6-5 and TRBJ1-2; 9 nucleotides align to TRBD1. The CDR3 runs 14 residues. The ends lost 6 bases at V and 4 bases at J; junction bases unmatched: 6. Germline V gene lookup returns CDR1 MNHEY and CDR2 SVGAGI. DNA for the CDR3: TGTGCCAGCAGCCTTGAACAGGGGGCCTATGGCTACACCTTC. Translated: CASSLEQGAYGYTF.

The V call is TRBV6-6, the J call TRBJ1-2; 11 nucleotides match TRBD1. The V gene's germline CDR1 is MNHNY and CDR2 SVGAGI (reference sequence). Trimming at V came to 7 bases and at J to 7 bases, leaving 8 bases not matched to a gene. The CDR3 extends over 14 amino acids. The DNA for the CDR3 is TGTGCCAGCACCCGGGACAGGGGGTATGGTGGCTACACCTTC. It encodes CASTRDRGYGGYTF.

The rearrangement joins TRBV19 to TRBJ2-7; D is unresolved. CDR3 size: 15 residues. Trimming removed 2 bases at V and 4 bases at J, with 15 bases between. The V gene's germline CDR1 is LNHDA and CDR2 SQIVND (reference sequence). As DNA, the CDR3 is TGTGCCAGTAGTATAAGGCCTGGGATAGGGTACGAGCAGTACTTC. It encodes CASSIRPGIGYEQYF.

Notes on this clone: At one of its ends the junction is not consistent with the germline gene, which may arise from a read error. V is TRBV6-1 and J is TRBJ1-2; D is undetermined. Germline-derived CDR1 and CDR2 are MNHNS and SASEGT. This CDR3 comprises 15 residues. In DNA, the CDR3 is TGTGCCAGCAGGGAAGATTCGACGGTTCGTGGAGGCTACACCTTC. Its translation: CASREDSTVRGGYTF.

The J gene is TRBJ1-1, the V gene TRBV18; no definite D call. The CDR3 runs to 13 residues. The V and J ends lost 2 bases and 2 bases respectively, with 6 bases between them. The germline gives CDR1 KGHSH, CDR2 LQKENI. CDR3 amino acids: CASSPEANTEAFF. For the CDR3, the DNA is TGTGCCAGCTCACCAGAGGCAAACACTGAAGCTTTCTTT.

In its sample, this clone was seen a few times. This rearrangement joins TRBV27 to TRBJ1-2; D might be TRBD1 (6 bases). Germline assignment: CDR1 MNHEY and CDR2 SMNVEV (reference sequence). CDR3 length: 15 residues. Trimming removed 7 bases from V and 1 base from J, with 16 bases in between. The CDR3 here is CASKQALGGNYGYTF. The DNA of the CDR3 is TGTGCCAGCAAACAGGCGTTAGGGGGTAACTATGGCTACACCTTC.

The rearrangement joins TRBV10-3 to TRBJ1-5; D is unresolved. Germline V CDR1 and CDR2: ENHRY, SYGVKD. V lost 3 bases to trimming and J lost 3 bases, with 6 bases between them. This CDR3 region has 13 residues. The CDR3 DNA is TGTGCCATCAGTGATACCAACAATCAGCCCCAGCATTTT. Protein sequence: CAISDTNNQPQHF.

The CDR3 is CASSPAGGVTEAFF. In DNA form, the CDR3 reads TGTGCCAGCTCACCAGCGGGAGGGGTCACTGAAGCTTTCTTT. The chain joins TRBV18 to TRBJ1-1, with D possibly TRBD1 on 5 matching bases. Deletions cut 2 bases from V and 4 bases from J, with 11 bases between. Germline-derived CDR1 and CDR2 are KGHSH and LQKENI. This CDR3 has 14 residues. The complete variable domain, with remaining parts taken from reference TRBV18 and TRBJ1-1, reads NAGVMQNPRHLVRRRGQEARLRCSPMKGHSHVYWYRQLPEEGLKFMVYLQKENIIDESGMPKERFSAEFPKEGPSILRIQQVVRGDSAAYFCASSPAGGVTEAFFGQGTRLTVV.